What follows is one T cell receptor beta chain and its context. The germline gives CDR1 MDHEN, CDR2 SYDVKM. The CDR3 covers 13 residues. Trimming removed 6 bases at V and 3 bases at J, with 9 bases between. The data are from a study of blood T cell repertoires in COVID-19. Study summary: Researchers got acute and convalescent COVID-19 samples from the United States, Italy and Spain. T cells, B-cell-depleted T cells, or PBMCs provided the cDNA or gDNA that served as material.

Produced via immunoSEQ multiplex PCR; TCRdb's table is partial and in-frame only. The sample holds 300,000 to 400,000 clones, approximately 82% seen once. Material for sequencing was peripheral blood. This receptor was obtained from a man younger than 40 with active or convalescent COVID-19. The chain combines TRBV28 with TRBJ1-5, with D hard to call. The CDR3 sequence is CASSRDFNQPQHF. CDR3 coding DNA: TGTGCCAGCAGCCGAGACTTCAATCAGCCCCAGCATTTT.